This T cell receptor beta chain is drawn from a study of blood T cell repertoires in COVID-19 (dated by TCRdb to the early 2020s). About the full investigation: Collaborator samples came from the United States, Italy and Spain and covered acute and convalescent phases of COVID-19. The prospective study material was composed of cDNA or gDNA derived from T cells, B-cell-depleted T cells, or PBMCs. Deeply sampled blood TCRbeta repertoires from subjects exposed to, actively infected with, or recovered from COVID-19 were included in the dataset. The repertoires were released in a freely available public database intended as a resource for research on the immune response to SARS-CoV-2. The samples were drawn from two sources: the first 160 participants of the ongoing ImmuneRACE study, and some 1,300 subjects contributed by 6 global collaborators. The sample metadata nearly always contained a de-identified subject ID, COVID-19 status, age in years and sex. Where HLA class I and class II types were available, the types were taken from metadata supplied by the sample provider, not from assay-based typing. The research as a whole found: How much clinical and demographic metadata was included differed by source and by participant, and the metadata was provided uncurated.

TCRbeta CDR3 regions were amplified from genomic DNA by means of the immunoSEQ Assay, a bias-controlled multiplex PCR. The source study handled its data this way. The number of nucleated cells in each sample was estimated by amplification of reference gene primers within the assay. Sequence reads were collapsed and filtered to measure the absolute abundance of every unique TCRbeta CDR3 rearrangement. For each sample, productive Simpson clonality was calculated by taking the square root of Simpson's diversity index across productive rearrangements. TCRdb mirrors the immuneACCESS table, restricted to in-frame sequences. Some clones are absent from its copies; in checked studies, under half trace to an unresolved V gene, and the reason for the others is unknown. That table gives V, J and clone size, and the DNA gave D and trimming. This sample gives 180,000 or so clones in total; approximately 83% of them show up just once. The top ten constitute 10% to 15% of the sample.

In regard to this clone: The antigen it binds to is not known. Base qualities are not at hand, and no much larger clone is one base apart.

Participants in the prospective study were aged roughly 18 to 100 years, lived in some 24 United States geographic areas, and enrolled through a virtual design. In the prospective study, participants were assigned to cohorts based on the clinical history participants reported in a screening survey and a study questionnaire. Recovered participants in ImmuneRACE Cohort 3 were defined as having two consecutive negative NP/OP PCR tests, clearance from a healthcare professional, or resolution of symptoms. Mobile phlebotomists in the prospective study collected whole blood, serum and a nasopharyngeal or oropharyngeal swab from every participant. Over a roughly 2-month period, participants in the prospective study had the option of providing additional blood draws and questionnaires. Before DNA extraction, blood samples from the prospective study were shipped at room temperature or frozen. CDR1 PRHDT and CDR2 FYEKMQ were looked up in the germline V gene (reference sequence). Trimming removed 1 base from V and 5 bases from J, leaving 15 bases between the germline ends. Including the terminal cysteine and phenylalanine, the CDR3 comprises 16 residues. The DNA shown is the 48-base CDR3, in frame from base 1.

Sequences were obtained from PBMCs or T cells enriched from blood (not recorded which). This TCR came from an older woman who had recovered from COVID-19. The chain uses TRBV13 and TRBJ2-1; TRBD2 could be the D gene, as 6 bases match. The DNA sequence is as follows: TGTGCCAGCAGCTTAGAGGGAGGAGGCAGAGACAATGAGCAGTTCTTC. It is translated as CASSLEGGGRDNEQFF.